The present entry profiles one T cell receptor beta chain with its context. This sample is part of a study of blood T cell repertoires in COVID-19. Turning to the study itself: Samples came from the United States, Italy and Spain, spanning acute and convalescent COVID-19. The analysed material was cDNA or gDNA that came from T cells, B-cell-depleted T cells, or PBMCs.

Authors' analysis steps: Nucleated cell number was recorded as an estimate derived from reference gene primer amplification. Repertoires were generated with immunoSEQ multiplex PCR, while TCRdb's copy carries only in-frame clones and drops some. V, J and clone size are taken as reported in that table, and D and trimming were inferred from the DNA itself. The top ten hold 2% to 2.5% of the sample, which has around 120,000 clones, 83% seen once. The V end lost 1 base, the J end lost 4 bases, and 8 bases lay between the germline ends. Germline V gene lookup returns CDR1 LGHNA and CDR2 YNFKEQ. The CDR3 contains 13 residues.

The specimen sequenced was peripheral blood. This receptor was taken from a man aged 30 to 39 with acute or convalescent COVID-19. The chain links TRBV4-2 to TRBJ2-7; no firm D call. In nucleotides, the CDR3 is TGTGCCAGCAGCCAAGGCAGGCATTACGAGCAGTACTTC. Translating gives CASSQGRHYEQYF.